The 24 T cell receptor beta chains presented below share a single source sample, sequenced in a study of blood T cells in healthy people across ages. Combining a sample-barcoded 5' primer with a J-beta primer mix, a second PCR ran for roughly 6 to 12 cycles. TCRdb reprocessed the 5' RACE reads with MiXCR, giving one entry per CDR3 protein. The table shows 980,000 or so distinct CDR3 sequences, with around 48% occurring only once. The sequenced sample was blood. These receptor sequences come from a man aged 30 to 39 in good health.

V and J are TRBV29-1 and TRBJ1-2, with D unclear. V dropped 5 bases and J dropped 7 bases, with 14 bases sitting between them. CDR1 is SQVTM and CDR2 is ANQGSEA in the germline V gene. The CDR3 loop spans 12 amino acids. CDR3 nucleotides: TGCAGCGTTTTGATGAGTACGGGTGGCTACACCTTC. Translation gives CSVLMSTGGYTF.

V and J are TRBV7-2 and TRBJ1-5, with unresolved D. The CDR3 has 14 residues. Deletions cut 6 bases from V and 2 bases from J, with 11 bases between. From germline, CDR1 is SGHTA and CDR2 FQGNSA. CDR3 in DNA: TGTGCCAGCAGGAGAACCGGGGGCAATCAGCCCCAGCATTTT. Its protein product is CASRRTGGNQPQHF.

This clonotype was detected only a few times. The V gene is TRBV5-1, the J gene TRBJ2-5; 9 nucleotides match TRBD2. With 2 bases clipped from V and 1 base from J, the junction kept 6 bases outside the gene matches. This CDR3 is built from 16 residues. Germline V gene data show CDR1 as SGHRS and CDR2 as YFSETQ. The CDR3 DNA sequence: TGCGCCAGCAGCTTCGGGAGCGGGGGGCGCCAAGAGACCCAGTACTTC. It is translated as CASSFGSGGRQETQYF.

This clonotype was seen only a few times. The chain uses TRBV18 and TRBJ2-3, with D perhaps TRBD1 or TRBD2 (5 bases each). The CDR3 runs to 15 residues. Germline V CDR1 and CDR2: KGHSH, LQKENI. Trimming stripped 1 base from V and 5 bases from J, with 13 bases between. The CDR3 nucleotides read TGTGCCAGCTCACCACAGGGACCCGCGGTAGATACGCAGTATTTT. This sequence encodes CASSPQGPAVDTQYF.

This clonotype has a handful of counts. This chain links TRBV20-1 with TRBJ2-5; 7 bases agree with TRBD2. The germline gives CDR1 DFQATT, CDR2 SNEGSKA (reference sequence). Losses at the gene ends were 6 bases for V and 1 base for J; bases not matched to a gene: 2. The CDR3 totals 12 residues. The chain's CDR3 is CSARTSQETQYF. CDR3 in DNA: TGCAGTGCGCGGACTAGCCAAGAGACCCAGTACTTC.

The chain couples TRBV7-9 to TRBJ2-1; D remains ambiguous. CDR3 length: 15 amino acids. V lost 3 bases and J 6 bases, leaving 15 bases between the germline ends. CDR1 SEHNR and CDR2 FQNEAQ come from the germline V gene (reference sequence). CDR3 nucleotides: TGTGCCAGCAGCTTGACGGAGCAAGGTCCCAATGAGCAGTTCTTC. Translating it yields CASSLTEQGPNEQFF.

The V call is TRBV9, the J call TRBJ1-5; D call uncertain. Germline values: CDR1 SGDLS, CDR2 YYNGEE. This CDR3 has 15 residues. Between the trimmed V and J ends, which lost 0 bases and 7 bases, there was a span of 14 bases. The CDR3 DNA sequence: TGTGCCAGCAGCGTAGCTCCCACAGCGGACCAGCCCCAGCATTTT. It specifies CASSVAPTADQPQHF. Based on the CDR3 plus reference TRBV9 and TRBJ1-5, the full variable domain is DSGVTQTPKHLITATGQRVTLRCSPRSGDLSVYWYQQSLDQGLQFLIQYYNGEERAKGNILERFSAQQFPDLHSELNLSSLELGDSALYFCASSVAPTADQPQHFGDGTRLSIL.

The chain carries TRBV4-1 and TRBJ2-5, with D unresolved. The CDR3 sequence is 12 residues long. The V and J ends lost 0 bases and 8 bases respectively, with 7 bases between them. Germline V CDR1 and CDR2: MGHRA, YSYEKL. The CDR3 sequence: CASSQDGATQYF. CDR3 coding DNA: TGCGCCAGCAGCCAAGATGGAGCTACCCAGTACTTC.

The chain has TRBV4-2 and TRBJ2-1, with 7 bases fitting TRBD2. Looked up from germline, CDR1 is LGHNA and CDR2 is YNFKEQ. Losses at the gene ends were 6 bases for V and 14 bases for J; bases not matched to a gene: 7. This CDR3 is 11 amino acids long. CDR3 bases: TGTGCCAGCAGTGGCATGAGCGGGGAGTTCTTC. It is translated as CASSGMSGEFF.

CDR3 loop: CASSTRQGMGKLFF. CDR3 in DNA: TGTGCCAGCAGTACGCGACAGGGGATGGGTAAACTGTTTTTT. The chain links TRBV2 to TRBJ1-4; 8 positions match TRBD1. The CDR3 length is 14 residues. Germline CDR1 SNHLY, CDR2 FYNNEI. With 5 bases clipped from V and 11 bases from J, the junction kept 10 bases outside the gene matches.

This chain joins TRBV5-1 and TRBJ1-4; 8 bases are a match to TRBD1. The ends lost 4 bases at V and 0 bases at J; junction bases unmatched: 8. The germline V gene encodes CDR1 SGHRS and CDR2 YFSETQ. This CDR3 is built from 17 residues. The CDR3 region is CASSGPGTGATNEKLFF. CDR3 coding DNA: TGCGCCAGCAGCGGGCCCGGGACAGGAGCAACTAATGAAAAACTGTTTTTT.

This clonotype came up a few times. The rearrangement uses TRBV7-2 and TRBJ2-3, with TRBD2 as a possible D gene (6 bases). V was clipped by 4 bases and J by 3 bases, with 23 bases between them. CDR1 is SGHTA and CDR2 is FQGNSA in the germline V gene. The CDR3 is made up of 18 amino acids. In nucleotides, the CDR3 is TGTGCCAGCAGCTCAAACCGTGCTGGGAGGACCCGAACAGATACGCAGTATTTT. This codes for CASSSNRAGRTRTDTQYF.

This clonotype was counted a few times. The rearrangement uses TRBV5-1 and TRBJ2-5; 7 nucleotides line up with TRBD1. The CDR3 has 16 residues. With 5 bases clipped from V and 2 bases from J, the junction kept 12 bases outside the gene matches. CDR1 and CDR2 from the germline V gene are SGHRS and YFSETQ. CDR3 in amino acids: CASSSDPGQSQETQYF. Written as DNA, the CDR3 is TGCGCCAGCAGTTCCGACCCGGGACAGTCTCAAGAGACCCAGTACTTC.

The chain is built from TRBV12-3 or TRBV12-4 and TRBJ1-3, with a possible D match to TRBD1 (6 bases). V was trimmed by 5 bases and J by 2 bases, leaving 10 bases between them. This CDR3 has 14 residues. The chain's CDR3 is CASSAGAAGNTIYF. The CDR3 DNA sequence: TGTGCCAGCAGTGCGGGGGCAGCTGGAAACACCATATATTTT.

V is TRBV10-3 and J is TRBJ2-3; 14 bases line up with TRBD2. Germline CDR1 reads ENHRY; CDR2 reads SYGVKD. The ends lost 6 bases at V and 0 bases at J; junction bases unmatched: 11. The CDR3 extends over 19 amino acids. CDR3 residues: CAISERRTSGGTSTDTQYF. The CDR3 DNA reads as TGTGCCATCAGCGAACGCCGGACTAGCGGGGGGACCAGCACAGATACGCAGTATTTT.

This clonotype was recorded a few times. V is TRBV4-1 and J is TRBJ2-4; 8 bases line up with TRBD2. This CDR3 comprises 17 residues. The germline V gene has CDR1 MGHRA and CDR2 YSYEKL. V trimming: 1 base; J trimming: 0 bases; junction bases outside the gene matches: 5. CDR3 protein: CASSQVPGGIAKNIQYF. In DNA, the CDR3 is TGCGCCAGCAGCCAAGTACCGGGGGGGATAGCCAAAAACATTCAGTACTTC.

The chain links TRBV20-1 to TRBJ2-3, with D possibly being TRBD1 (6 bases). The CDR3 contains 15 residues. Germline CDR1 is DFQATT and CDR2 is SNEGSKA (reference sequence). Trimming cost V 3 bases and J 2 bases, with 15 bases left between them. As DNA, the CDR3 is TGCAGTGCTAGCCCCGGGACAACACTCACAGATACGCAGTATTTT. Translated: CSASPGTTLTDTQYF.

V is TRBV2 and J is TRBJ1-5, with 7 positions matching TRBD1. The germline V gene has CDR1 SNHLY and CDR2 FYNNEI. The CDR3 length is 13 residues. V lost 6 bases to trimming and J lost 7 bases; unmatched junction nucleotides: 6. The CDR3 sequence: CASSGTGEQPQHF. CDR3 in DNA: TGTGCCAGCAGCGGCACAGGGGAACAGCCCCAGCATTTT.

On this clonotype: One junction end does not reproduce the germline sequence, and a read error may be involved. The J gene is TRBJ2-2, the V gene TRBV3-1; D is undetermined. Germline CDR1 LGHDT, CDR2 YNNKEL (reference sequence). This CDR3 has 15 amino acids. CDR3 sequence reads: CVSSQGELNTGELFF. CDR3 coding DNA: TGTGTCAGCAGCCAAGGAGAGCTGAACACCGGGGAGCTGTTTTTT. The full variable domain, in which reference TRBV3-1 and TRBJ2-2 provide the parts outside the CDR3, is DTAVSQTPKYLVTQMGNDKSIKCEQNLGHDTMYWYKQDSKKFLKIMFSYNNKELIINETVPNRFSPKSPDKAHLNLHINSLELGDSAVYFCVSSQGELNTGELFFGEGSRLTVL.

CDR3 protein: CASSLRVAGLTEAFF. The CDR3, as DNA: TGCGCCAGCAGCTTGCGTGTAGCTGGGCTCACTGAAGCTTTCTTT. The rearrangement joins TRBV5-1 to TRBJ1-1; D unresolved. V was clipped by 1 base and J by 4 bases, with 14 bases between them. The CDR3 is made up of 15 amino acids. From germline, CDR1 is SGHRS and CDR2 YFSETQ.

The chain has TRBV6-5 and TRBJ2-3; tentatively, D is TRBD1 (6 bases). This CDR3 contains 17 residues. V was cut by 2 bases and J by 4 bases, with 19 bases left in between. The germline CDR1 and CDR2 sequences are MNHEY and SVGAGI. CDR3 protein: CASSYLRRTEGPDTQYF. DNA of the CDR3: TGTGCCAGCAGTTACCTTCGGAGGACAGAGGGGCCAGATACGCAGTATTTT.

Here the CDR3 reads CASSPWQGAAYNEQFF. Here the CDR3 DNA reads TGTGCCAGCAGCCCCTGGCAGGGGGCGGCTTACAATGAGCAGTTCTTC. V and J are TRBV14 and TRBJ2-1; 8 bases map to TRBD1. Germline V gene data show CDR1 as SGHDN and CDR2 as FVKESK. The V segment lost 4 bases and the J segment 4 bases; nucleotides outside the gene matches: 9. This CDR3 is built from 16 residues.

This rearrangement joins TRBV4-2 to TRBJ2-7; the match to TRBD1 covers 7 bases. In germline, CDR1 is LGHNA, CDR2 YNFKEQ. The CDR3 length is 22 residues. The trim removed 2 bases at V and 0 bases at J, leaving 25 bases unmatched. CDR3 DNA sequence: TGTGCCAGCAGCCAAAATCCTCTAAAAAAATGGACAGGTGTACATGACTCCTACGAGCAGTACTTC. It translates to CASSQNPLKKWTGVHDSYEQYF.

V and J are TRBV6-6 and TRBJ2-7; tentative D call: TRBD1 (6 bases). Trimming took off 2 bases at V and 4 bases at J, with 12 bases between the two ends. CDR1 is MNHNY, CDR2 SVGAGI, per germline (reference sequence). The CDR3 extends over 14 amino acids. CDR3 DNA: TGTGCCAGCAGTTACGAAGGACAGCAATACGAGCAGTACTTC. As protein: CASSYEGQQYEQYF.